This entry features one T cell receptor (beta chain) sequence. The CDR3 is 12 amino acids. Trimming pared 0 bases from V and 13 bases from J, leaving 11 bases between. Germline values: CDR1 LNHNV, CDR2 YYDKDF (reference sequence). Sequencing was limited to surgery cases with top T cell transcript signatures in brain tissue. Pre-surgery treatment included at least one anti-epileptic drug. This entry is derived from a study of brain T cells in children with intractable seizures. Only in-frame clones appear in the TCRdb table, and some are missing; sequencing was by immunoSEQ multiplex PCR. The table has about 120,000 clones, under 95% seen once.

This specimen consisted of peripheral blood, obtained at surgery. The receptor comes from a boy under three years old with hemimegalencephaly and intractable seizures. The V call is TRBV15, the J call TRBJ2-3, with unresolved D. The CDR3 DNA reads TGTGCCACCAGCAGAGACACCCACCGAGAGTATTTT. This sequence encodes CATSRDTHREYF. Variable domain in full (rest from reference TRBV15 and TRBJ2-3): DAMVIQNPRYQVTQFGKPVTLSCSQTLNHNVMYWYQQKSSQAPKLLFHYYDKDFNNEADTPDNFQSRRPNTSFCFLDIRSPGLGDTAMYLCATSRDTHREYFGPGTRLTVL.